This T cell receptor (beta chain) was identified during a study of T cells in Graves' hyperthyroidism and ophthalmopathy. Amplification yielded TCR beta CDR3 regions, with RNA transcripts as the source. The HTBI primer set drove a first-round RT-PCR of the TCR CDR3. Each CDR3 protein gets one entry after TCRdb re-called the multiplex PCR reads with MiXCR. This sample carries approximately 510,000 distinct CDR3 sequences, less than 25% of them seen once, and the ten largest clones take 26%. V dropped 5 bases and J dropped 12 bases, with 16 bases sitting between them. CDR1 is SGHVS and CDR2 is FQNEAQ in the germline V gene. This CDR3 spans 12 amino acids.

This sequence originates from a man aged 18 to 35 with Graves' hyperthyroidism. Material: blood. The chain uses TRBV7-8 and TRBJ1-1; no reliable D call. CDR3: CASSPLFKSSFF. DNA for the CDR3: TGTGCCAGCAGCCCCCTTTTCAAAAGTTCTTTCTTT.